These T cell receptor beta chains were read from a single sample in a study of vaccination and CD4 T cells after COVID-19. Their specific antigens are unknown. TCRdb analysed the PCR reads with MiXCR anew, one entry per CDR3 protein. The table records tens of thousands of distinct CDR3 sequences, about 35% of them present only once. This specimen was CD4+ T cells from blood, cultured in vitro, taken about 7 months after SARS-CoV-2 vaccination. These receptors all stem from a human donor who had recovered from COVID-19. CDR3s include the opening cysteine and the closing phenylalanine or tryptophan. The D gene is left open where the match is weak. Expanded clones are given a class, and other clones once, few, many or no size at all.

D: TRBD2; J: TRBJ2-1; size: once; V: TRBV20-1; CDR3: CSARDQLAGNNEQFF; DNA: TGCAGTGCTAGAGATCAACTAGCGGGAAACAATGAGCAGTTCTTC
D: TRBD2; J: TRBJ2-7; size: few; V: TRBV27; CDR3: CASSSGLAGGKREQYF; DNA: TGTGCCAGCAGTTCGGGACTAGCGGGAGGCAAGAGGGAGCAGTACTTC
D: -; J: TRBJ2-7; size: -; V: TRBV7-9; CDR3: CASSLDYSYEQYF; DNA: TGTGCCAGCAGCTTAGACTACTCCTACGAGCAGTACTTC
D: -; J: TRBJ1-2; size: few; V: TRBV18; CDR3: CASSEDRNYGYTF; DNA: TGTGCCAGCTCAGAGGACAGAAACTATGGCTACACCTTC
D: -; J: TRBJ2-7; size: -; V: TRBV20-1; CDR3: CSARGVDAGQYF; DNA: TGCAGTGCTAGAGGGGTCGACGCGGGGCAGTACTTC
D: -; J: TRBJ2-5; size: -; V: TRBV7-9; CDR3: CASSPAVAQYF; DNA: TGTGCCAGCAGCCCCGCGGTGGCCCAGTACTTC
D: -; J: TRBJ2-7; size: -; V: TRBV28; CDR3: CASKRDLPYGQYF; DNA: TGTGCCAGCAAAAGGGACTTGCCCTACGGGCAGTACTTC
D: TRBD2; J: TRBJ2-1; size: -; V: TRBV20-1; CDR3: CSANPTSGRARFF; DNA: TGCAGTGCTAACCCGACTAGCGGGAGGGCGAGGTTCTTC
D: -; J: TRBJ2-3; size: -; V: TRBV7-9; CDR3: CASSLGGGSDTQYF; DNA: TGTGCCAGCAGCTTAGGGGGAGGATCAGATACGCAGTATTTT
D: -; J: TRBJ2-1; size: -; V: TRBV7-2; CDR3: CASSRRHEQFF; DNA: TGTGCCAGCAGCCGCCGGCATGAGCAGTTCTTC
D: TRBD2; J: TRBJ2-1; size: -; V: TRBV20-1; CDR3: CSARRAGLSSYNEQFF; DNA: TGCAGTGCTAGGAGAGCGGGGTTAAGCTCCTACAATGAGCAGTTCTTC
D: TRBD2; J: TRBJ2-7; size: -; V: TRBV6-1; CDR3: CASSPLAGASYEQYF; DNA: TGTGCCAGCAGTCCCTTAGCGGGAGCTTCGTACGAGCAGTACTTC
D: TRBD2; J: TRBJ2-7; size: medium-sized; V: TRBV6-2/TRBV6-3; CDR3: CASSAAYSSGYEQYF; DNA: TGTGCCAGCAGCGCGGCGTACTCTAGCGGATACGAGCAGTACTTC
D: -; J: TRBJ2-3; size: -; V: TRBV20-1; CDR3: CSAANGPGDTQYF; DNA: TGCAGTGCCGCAAACGGGCCAGGGGATACGCAGTATTTT
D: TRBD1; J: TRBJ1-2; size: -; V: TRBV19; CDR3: CASTLRQGEDYGYTF; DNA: TGTGCCAGTACCCTTAGACAGGGGGAGGACTATGGCTACACCTTC
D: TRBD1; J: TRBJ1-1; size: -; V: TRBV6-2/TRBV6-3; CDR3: CASSYQGANTEAFF; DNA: TGTGCCAGCAGTTACCAGGGGGCGAACACTGAAGCTTTCTTT
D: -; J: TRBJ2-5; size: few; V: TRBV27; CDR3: CASRGETQYF; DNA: TGTGCCAGCAGAGGGGAGACCCAGTACTTC
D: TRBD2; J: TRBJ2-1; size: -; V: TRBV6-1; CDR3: CASSELAGSYNEQFF; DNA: TGTGCCAGCAGTGAACTAGCGGGCTCCTACAATGAGCAGTTCTTC
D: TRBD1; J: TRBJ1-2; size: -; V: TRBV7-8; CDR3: CASSSHLPGQAYGYTF; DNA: TGTGCCAGCAGCTCACATTTACCGGGACAGGCCTATGGCTACACCTTC
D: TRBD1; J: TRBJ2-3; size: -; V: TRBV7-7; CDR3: CASSLGQGLDTQYF; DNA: TGTGCCAGCAGCTTAGGACAGGGCCTAGATACGCAGTATTTT
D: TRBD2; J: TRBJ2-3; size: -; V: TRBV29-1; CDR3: CSFGREADTQYF; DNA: TGCAGCTTCGGGCGGGAGGCAGATACGCAGTATTTT
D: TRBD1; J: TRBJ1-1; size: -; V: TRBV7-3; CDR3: CASRAGTDDSEAFF; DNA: TGTGCCAGCAGGGCCGGGACAGATGATTCTGAAGCTTTCTTT
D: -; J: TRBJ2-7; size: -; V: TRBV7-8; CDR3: CASSPMSEIYEQYF; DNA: TGTGCCAGCAGCCCGATGAGCGAGATCTACGAGCAGTACTTC
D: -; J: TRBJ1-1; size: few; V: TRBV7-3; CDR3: CASSHDGAGPEAFF; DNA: TGTGCCAGCAGCCACGATGGGGCCGGGCCTGAAGCTTTCTTT
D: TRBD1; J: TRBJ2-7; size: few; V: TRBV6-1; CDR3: CASRTGDSSYEQYF; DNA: TGTGCCAGCAGGACAGGGGACTCCTCCTACGAGCAGTACTTC
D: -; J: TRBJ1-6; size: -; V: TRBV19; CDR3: CASSIDGGAPLHF; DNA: TGTGCCAGTAGTATAGATGGGGGGGCACCCCTCCACTTT
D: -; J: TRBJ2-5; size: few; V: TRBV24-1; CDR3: CATRSGGNQETQYF; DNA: TGTGCCACCAGAAGCGGCGGGAACCAAGAGACCCAGTACTTC
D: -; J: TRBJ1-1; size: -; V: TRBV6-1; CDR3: CASRPLERRNTEAFF; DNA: TGTGCCAGCAGACCCTTAGAGAGGAGGAACACTGAAGCTTTCTTT
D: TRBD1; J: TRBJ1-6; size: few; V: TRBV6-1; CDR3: CASSGRTGQGSPLHF; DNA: TGTGCCAGCAGTGGGCGGACAGGACAGGGTTCACCCCTCCACTTT
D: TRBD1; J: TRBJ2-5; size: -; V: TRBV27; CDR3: CASSFSGGDQETQYF; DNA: TGTGCCAGCAGTTTTTCAGGGGGAGACCAAGAGACCCAGTACTTC
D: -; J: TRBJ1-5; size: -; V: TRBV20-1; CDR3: CGTLGPDPNQPQHF; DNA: TGCGGAACTTTGGGACCTGACCCAAACCAGCCCCAGCATTTT
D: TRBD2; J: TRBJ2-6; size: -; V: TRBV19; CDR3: CASSREGSGANVLTF; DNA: TGTGCCAGTAGTAGGGAGGGATCTGGGGCCAACGTCCTGACTTTC
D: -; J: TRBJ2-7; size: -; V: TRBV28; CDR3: CASSYGQISYEQYF; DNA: TGTGCCAGCAGCTACGGACAGATTTCCTACGAGCAGTACTTC
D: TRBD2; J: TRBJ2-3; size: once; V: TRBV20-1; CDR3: CSAVMGLAGTQYF; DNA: TGCAGTGCTGTAATGGGACTAGCGGGGACGCAGTATTTT
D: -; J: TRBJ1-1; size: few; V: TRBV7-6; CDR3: CASSLHGTEAFF; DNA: TGTGCCAGCAGTTTACACGGCACTGAAGCTTTCTTT
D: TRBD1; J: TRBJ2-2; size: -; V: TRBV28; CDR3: CASNPGGQGNGELFF; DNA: TGTGCCAGCAATCCCGGAGGACAGGGGAACGGGGAGCTGTTTTTT
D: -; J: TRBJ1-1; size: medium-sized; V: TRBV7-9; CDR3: CASSATGNTEAFF; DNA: TGTGCCAGCAGCGCGACAGGGAACACTGAAGCTTTCTTT
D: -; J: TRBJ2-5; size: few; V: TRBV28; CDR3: CASSLASQETQYF; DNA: TGTGCCAGCAGTTTAGCCAGCCAAGAGACCCAGTACTTC
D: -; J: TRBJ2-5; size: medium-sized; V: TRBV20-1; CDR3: CSANPTTGIQETQYF; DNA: TGCAGTGCTAATCCGACTACAGGGATCCAAGAGACCCAGTACTTC
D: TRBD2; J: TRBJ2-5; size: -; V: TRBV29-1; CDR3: CSVLAGEETQYF; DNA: TGCAGCGTTCTAGCGGGAGAAGAGACCCAGTACTTC
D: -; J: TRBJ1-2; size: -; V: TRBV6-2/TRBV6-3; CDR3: CASNQGAAGYTF; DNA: TGTGCCAGCAACCAGGGAGCGGCTGGCTACACCTTC
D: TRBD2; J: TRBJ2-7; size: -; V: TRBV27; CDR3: CASKRTSGTFYEQYF; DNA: TGTGCCAGCAAACGGACTAGCGGGACTTTCTACGAGCAGTACTTC
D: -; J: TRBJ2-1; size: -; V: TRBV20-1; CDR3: CSATPHNEQFF; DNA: TGCAGTGCTACCCCGCACAATGAGCAGTTCTTC
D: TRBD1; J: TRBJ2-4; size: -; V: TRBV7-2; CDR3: CASSGYGTGDIQYF; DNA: TGTGCCAGCAGCGGTTACGGGACAGGTGACATTCAGTACTTC
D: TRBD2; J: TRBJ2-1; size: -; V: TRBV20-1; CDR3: CSARHSAGATYNEQFF; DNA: TGCAGTGCCCGCCACAGCGCGGGAGCCACCTACAATGAGCAGTTCTTC
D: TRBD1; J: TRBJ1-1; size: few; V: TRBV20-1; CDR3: CSARDRRDSYTEAFF; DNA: TGCAGTGCTAGGGATCGACGGGACAGCTACACTGAAGCTTTCTTT
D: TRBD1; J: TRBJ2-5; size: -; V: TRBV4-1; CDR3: CASSRAGGPQETQYF; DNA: TGCGCCAGCAGCCGGGCAGGGGGCCCCCAAGAGACCCAGTACTTC
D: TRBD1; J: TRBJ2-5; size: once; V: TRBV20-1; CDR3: CSARGDRGKETQETQYF; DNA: TGCAGTGCTAGAGGGGACAGGGGGAAAGAGACCCAAGAGACCCAGTACTTC
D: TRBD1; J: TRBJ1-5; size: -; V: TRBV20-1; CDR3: CSARDPRDRGESSNQPQHF; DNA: TGCAGTGCTAGAGACCCCCGGGACAGGGGCGAGTCGAGCAATCAGCCCCAGCATTTT
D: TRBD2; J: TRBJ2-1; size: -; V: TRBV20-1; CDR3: CSARDYSGGSGYNEQFF; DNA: TGCAGTGCTAGAGATTATTCGGGCGGGAGTGGTTACAATGAGCAGTTCTTC
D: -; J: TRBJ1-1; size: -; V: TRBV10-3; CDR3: CAAWTGETEAFF; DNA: TGTGCCGCCTGGACCGGAGAAACTGAAGCTTTCTTT
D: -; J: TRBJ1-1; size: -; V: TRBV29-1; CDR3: CSVSPGVTEAFF; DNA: TGCAGCGTGAGCCCAGGGGTCACTGAAGCTTTCTTT
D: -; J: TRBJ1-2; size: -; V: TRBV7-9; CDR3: CASSLAKDSQGANYGYTF; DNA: TGTGCCAGCAGCTTAGCGAAGGACAGTCAGGGAGCTAACTATGGCTACACCTTC
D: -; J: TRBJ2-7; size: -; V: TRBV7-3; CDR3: CASSLGGTYEQYF; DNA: TGTGCCAGCAGCTTAGGGGGAACCTACGAGCAGTACTTC
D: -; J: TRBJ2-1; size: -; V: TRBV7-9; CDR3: CASRRAGADEGAYNEQFF; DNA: TGTGCCAGCAGGCGGGCCGGAGCGGACGAGGGGGCCTACAATGAGCAGTTCTTC
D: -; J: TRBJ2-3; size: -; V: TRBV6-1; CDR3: CASSEGMADTQYF; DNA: TGTGCCAGCAGTGAAGGGATGGCAGATACGCAGTATTTT
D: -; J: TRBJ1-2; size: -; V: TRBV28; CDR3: CASSFGGDGYTF; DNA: TGTGCCAGCAGTTTTGGAGGGGATGGCTACACCTTC